Below, 18 T cell receptor beta chains from the same sample are listed, as sequenced in a study of radiation and T cells in renal cell carcinoma. Sequencing was performed with immunoSEQ multiplex PCR; in TCRdb, only in-frame clones are kept and a portion is missing. The data contain 100,000 to 150,000 clones, approximately 85% of them seen just once; the ten biggest clones take up roughly 6%. Sample time point: blood 2 weeks post-SBRT. Treatment meaning: 15 Gy SBRT to primary tumor, nephrectomy 4 weeks later. Specimen: blood, collected from a patient whose treatment included radiotherapy and nephrectomy. The receptor source for this set is a man in his fifties or sixties with renal cell carcinoma.

Only a few counts were recorded for this clone. J is TRBJ1-1 and V is TRBV30; D unclear. With 0 bases removed from V and 2 bases from J, the gap between germline ends came to 10 bases. CDR1 is GTSNPN, CDR2 SVGIG, per germline (reference sequence). The CDR3 has 14 residues. This CDR3 reads CAWSVLQLNTEAFF. The DNA for the CDR3 is TGTGCCTGGAGTGTACTTCAACTTAACACTGAAGCTTTCTTT.

Only one count was recorded for this clone. The chain carries TRBV9 and TRBJ1-3; TRBD1 matches 9 bases. CDR1 is SGDLS, CDR2 YYNGEE, per germline. The CDR3 totals 16 residues. J lost 2 bases, V lost 3 bases, and 6 bases had no gene match. The CDR3 DNA follows: TGTGCCAGCAGCGACGGGACAGGGATCGCTGGAAACACCATATATTTT. As protein: CASSDGTGIAGNTIYF.

This clone has a handful of counts. The V gene is TRBV19, the J gene TRBJ1-5, with D possibly TRBD1 on 6 matching bases. The CDR3 loop spans 13 amino acids. Germline CDR1 LNHDA, CDR2 SQIVND (reference sequence). The germline V and J ends were trimmed by 7 bases and 5 bases, with 12 bases remaining between them. CDR3 coding DNA: TGTGCCAGTATTGACGGGGGCGATCAGCCCCAGCATTTT. Its translation is CASIDGGDQPQHF.

This sequence joins TRBV9 and TRBJ2-1; 7 nucleotides agree with TRBD1. There are 15 residues in the CDR3. From germline, CDR1 is SGDLS and CDR2 YYNGEE. V lost 4 bases, J lost 3 bases, and 7 bases stayed unmatched. The DNA of the CDR3 is TGTGCCAGCAGCTCGACGGGACAGAGCTACAATGAGCAGTTCTTC. Protein: CASSSTGQSYNEQFF.

J is TRBJ2-7 and V is TRBV30; TRBD2 aligns across 8 bases. Germline V gene sequence: CDR1 GTSNPN, CDR2 SVGIG (reference sequence). The CDR3 runs 14 residues. J was trimmed by 5 bases and V by 0 bases; bases with no gene match: 6. The CDR3 loop reads CAWSVGSGSDEQYF. CDR3 coding DNA: TGTGCCTGGAGTGTGGGCAGCGGGAGCGACGAGCAGTACTTC.

The rearrangement joins TRBV19 to TRBJ1-1; possible D gene TRBD1, 5 bases. Per germline, CDR1 LNHDA and CDR2 SQIVND (reference sequence). Trimming removed 1 base from V and 4 bases from J, with 10 bases in between. This CDR3 has 14 residues. This chain's CDR3 is CASSIGQRGTEAFF. CDR3 bases: TGTGCCAGTAGTATAGGGCAGAGGGGCACTGAAGCTTTCTTT.

J is TRBJ2-2 and V is TRBV7-9, with D possibly matching TRBD1 (6 bases). Looked up from germline, CDR1 is SEHNR and CDR2 is FQNEAQ (reference sequence). The CDR3 contains 17 residues. V was trimmed by 5 bases and J by 3 bases, leaving 19 bases between them. The CDR3 bases are TGTGCCAGCAGCCAACCAAGAAAGGGGGTCTACACCGGGGAGCTGTTTTTT. Protein sequence: CASSQPRKGVYTGELFF.

This clone has only a few counts. The rearrangement links TRBV10-3 to TRBJ1-4, with D maybe TRBD1 (5 bases). Germline-derived CDR1 and CDR2 are ENHRY and SYGVKD. The CDR3 length is 13 residues. V shed 7 bases and J shed 8 bases, with 14 bases lying between them. In nucleotides, the CDR3 is TGTGCCATCAAAGGCAGGGTTGGGGAAAAACTGTTTTTT. Translated, it gives CAIKGRVGEKLFF.

The chain is built from TRBV5-1 and TRBJ1-1; possibly TRBD1 for D (6 bases). Trimming cost V 4 bases and J 7 bases, with 17 bases left between them. Germline-derived CDR1 and CDR2 are SGHRS and YFSETQ. This CDR3 is built from 14 residues. The CDR3 DNA is TGCGCCAGCAGCACCGAGCCGGGGGCGTTTGAAGCTTTCTTT. Protein: CASSTEPGAFEAFF.

V and J are TRBV6-5 and TRBJ2-1, with TRBD2 identical over 13 bases. J lost 7 bases, V lost 5 bases, and 5 bases had no gene match. CDR3 length: 15 residues. Germline V lookup: CDR1 MNHEY, CDR2 SVGAGI. The CDR3 region is CASSPGLAGVNEQFF. CDR3 DNA sequence: TGTGCCAGCAGTCCCGGACTAGCGGGAGTGAATGAGCAGTTCTTC.

The chain carries TRBV9 and TRBJ2-7; D is unclear. The CDR3 is 14 amino acids. V gave up 0 bases and J gave up 4 bases, with 11 bases separating them. CDR1 and CDR2 (germline): SGDLS, YYNGEE. The CDR3 region has the DNA TGTGCCAGCAGCGTAGGATCTGGGAAATACGAGCAGTACTTC. Its translation is CASSVGSGKYEQYF.

V and J are TRBV10-2 and TRBJ2-3; weak D call: TRBD1 (6 bases). The ends were cut back, 8 bases at V and 3 bases at J, with 12 bases in the middle. This CDR3 has 13 amino acids. Germline V gene sequence: CDR1 WSHSY, CDR2 SAAADI. The DNA of the CDR3 is TGCGCCAGCCTAGACAGGATGACAGATACGCAGTATTTT. Protein product: CASLDRMTDTQYF.

DNA of the CDR3: TGTGCCAGCAGTTTAGTGTACAGTGGAAACACCATATATTTT. This codes for CASSLVYSGNTIYF. J is TRBJ1-3 and V is TRBV28, with D uncertain. CDR3 size: 14 residues. Germline CDR1 reads MDHEN; CDR2 reads SYDVKM. Between the trimmed V and J ends, which lost 2 bases and 3 bases, there was a span of 8 bases.

The J gene is TRBJ2-7, the V gene TRBV4-1; a weak D match, TRBD1 (5 bases). CDR3 length: 13 residues. The V and J ends lost 2 bases and 7 bases respectively, with 12 bases between them. The V gene's germline CDR1 is MGHRA and CDR2 YSYEKL. The CDR3 protein is CASSQFDRREQYF. CDR3 coding DNA: TGCGCCAGCAGCCAATTTGACAGACGGGAGCAGTACTTC.

The chain carries TRBV6-4 and TRBJ2-2; the D is unclear. Trimming removed 6 bases from V and 0 bases from J, with 8 bases in between. Germline CDR1 and CDR2: MRHNA and SNTAGT. The length of the CDR3 is 14 residues. The CDR3 sequence is CASRPLANTGELFF. CDR3 coding DNA: TGTGCCAGCAGGCCCCTAGCGAACACCGGGGAGCTGTTTTTT.

J is TRBJ1-2 and V is TRBV7-9; a possible D gene is TRBD1 (6 bases). The V gene lost 5 bases and the J gene lost 3 bases, with 19 bases spanning the gap. The germline gives CDR1 SEHNR, CDR2 FQNEAQ (reference sequence). The CDR3 covers 16 residues. The CDR3 spells CASSPGGTGRHYGYTF. CDR3 nucleotide sequence: TGTGCCAGCAGCCCTGGGGGAACAGGGCGACACTATGGCTACACCTTC.

CDR3 bases: TGCGCCAGCAGCTTGGAGGGCAGCACCGGGGAGCTGTTTTTT. It codes for CASSLEGSTGELFF. The chain combines TRBV5-1 with TRBJ2-2; no reliable D call. The germline V gene encodes CDR1 SGHRS and CDR2 YFSETQ. The CDR3 extends over 14 amino acids. Trimming shortened V by 0 bases and J by 4 bases, and 7 bases separated the two germline ends.

In nucleotides, the CDR3 is TGTGCCAGCAGTTACTCGTACAATGAGCAGTTCTTC. It translates to CASSYSYNEQFF. The V and J genes are TRBV6-5 and TRBJ2-1, with unresolved D. V lost 0 bases and J 4 bases, leaving 1 base between the germline ends. Germline V gene sequence: CDR1 MNHEY, CDR2 SVGAGI. This CDR3 is 12 amino acids long.